This TCR beta chain was documented in a study of OX40 agonist ivuxolimab in advanced cancers. Study-wide results and caveats: Partly responding patients at 0.1-3.0 mg/kg showed some of the smallest clonal expansion.

Note on this clone: What it binds is not known.

This CDR3 has 13 residues. V shed 3 bases and J shed 4 bases, with 10 bases lying between them. CDR1 and CDR2 (germline): SGHNT, YYREEE (reference sequence). Data came from immunoSEQ multiplex PCR; TCRdb stores just in-frame clones and leaves some out. The repertoire has approximately 23,000 clones, approximately 87% of them found once; the top ten carry roughly 28%. V is TRBV5-4 and J is TRBJ2-5, with D unresolved. The clonotype comes from an adult with an advanced solid tumor such as melanoma, head and neck, liver or kidney cancer. The input for sequencing was CD4+ or CD8+ T cells sorted from blood, taken in a trial of the OX40 agonist ivuxolimab. CDR3 sequence reads: CASSSPFPETQYF. CDR3 in DNA: TGTGCCAGCAGCTCACCCTTCCCAGAGACCCAGTACTTC.